This T cell receptor (beta chain) appears in the sequencing data of a study of blood T cell repertoires in COVID-19. Those who participated ranged in age from 18 to 89 years and resided in some 24 US areas. Only in-frame clones appear in the TCRdb table, and some are missing; sequencing was by immunoSEQ multiplex PCR. The data hold about half a million clones, with approximately 91% observed a single time. Germline CDR1 SNHLY, CDR2 FYNNEI. Trimming took 5 bases from V and 1 from J, leaving 11 bases between them. The CDR3 runs to 14 residues. The J gene is TRBJ1-1, the V gene TRBV2; D call uncertain. Sequencing was done on a sample of PBMCs or T cells enriched from blood (not recorded which). This sequence was found in a woman between 55 and 75 years old who had recovered from COVID-19. The CDR3 is CASSRSGSNTEAFF. CDR3 bases: TGTGCCAGCAGTCGCAGCGGCTCGAACACTGAAGCTTTCTTT. Drawing the rest from reference TRBV2 and TRBJ1-1, the complete variable domain is EPEVTQTPSHQVTQMGQEVILRCVPISNHLYFYWYRQILGQKVEFLVSFYNNEISEKSEIFDDQFSVERPDGSNFTLKIRSTKLEDSAMYFCASSRSGSNTEAFFGQGTRLTVV.